This T cell receptor beta chain comes out of a study of blood T cell repertoires in COVID-19 (dated by TCRdb to between 2020 and 2021). Regarding the research as a whole: Collaborator samples came from the United States, Italy and Spain and covered acute and convalescent phases of COVID-19. The material from the prospective study consisted of cDNA or gDNA derived from T cells, B-cell-depleted T cells, or PBMCs. Deeply sampled blood TCRbeta repertoires from subjects exposed to, actively infected with, or recovered from COVID-19 were included in the dataset. A freely available public database, intended as a resource for researchers studying the immune response to SARS-CoV-2, is where the repertoires were released. The samples were drawn from the first 160 participants of the ongoing ImmuneRACE study and from some 1,300 subjects provided by 6 global collaborators. A de-identified subject ID, COVID-19 status, age in years and sex were almost always included in the sample metadata. HLA class I and class II types, where available, came from metadata supplied by the sample provider rather than from assay-based typing.

Overall results and qualifications from the work: Clinical and demographic metadata were provided uncurated, with the amount varying by source and participant.

The CDR3 spans 14 residues, from the cysteine through the phenylalanine. Only CDR3 DNA remains: 42 bases, in frame from the first base. According to the germline V gene, CDR1 reads KGHSH and CDR2 reads LQKENI. V gives up 3 bases and J gives up 5 bases, and the segment between their germline ends measures 13 bases. The immunoSEQ Assay, a bias-controlled multiplex PCR, was used to amplify TCRbeta CDR3 regions from genomic DNA. Under the source paper's analysis protocol: Within the assay, amplification of reference gene primers was used to estimate how many nucleated cells each sample contained. To quantify the absolute abundance of each unique TCRbeta CDR3 rearrangement, sequence reads were collapsed and filtered. For each sample, productive Simpson clonality was calculated by taking the square root of Simpson's diversity index across productive rearrangements. TCRdb re-hosts the immuneACCESS table, in-frame sequences only. Its copies lack some clones; in the studies checked, an unresolved V gene accounts for under half of them, and the cause for the rest is not known. The DNA gave D and trimming, while V, J and clone size come from that table. The sample table holds over 85,000 clones, of which around 90% were seen once. The ten most abundant clones make up approximately 5% of the sample.

Note on this clone: The antigen it binds to is not known. Base qualities are not provided; no much larger clone lies one nucleotide away.

One collaborating source in Seattle enrolled patients during active infection and followed them longitudinally through the course of disease. Collaborating institutions collected whole blood in K2EDTA tubes following their own protocols. For TCRbeta analysis, collaborator samples were shipped as frozen whole blood, as isolated PBMCs, or as DNA extracted from either sample type. Sequenced material: peripheral blood. The sequence was obtained from a woman aged 45-60 years with COVID-19, enrolled during active disease. The V gene is TRBV18 and the J gene is TRBJ2-5; no D gene can be assigned with confidence. The nucleotides read TGTGCCAGCTCACCCCGGCCAGGCGTTGAGACCCAGTACTTC. This codes for CASSPRPGVETQYF.